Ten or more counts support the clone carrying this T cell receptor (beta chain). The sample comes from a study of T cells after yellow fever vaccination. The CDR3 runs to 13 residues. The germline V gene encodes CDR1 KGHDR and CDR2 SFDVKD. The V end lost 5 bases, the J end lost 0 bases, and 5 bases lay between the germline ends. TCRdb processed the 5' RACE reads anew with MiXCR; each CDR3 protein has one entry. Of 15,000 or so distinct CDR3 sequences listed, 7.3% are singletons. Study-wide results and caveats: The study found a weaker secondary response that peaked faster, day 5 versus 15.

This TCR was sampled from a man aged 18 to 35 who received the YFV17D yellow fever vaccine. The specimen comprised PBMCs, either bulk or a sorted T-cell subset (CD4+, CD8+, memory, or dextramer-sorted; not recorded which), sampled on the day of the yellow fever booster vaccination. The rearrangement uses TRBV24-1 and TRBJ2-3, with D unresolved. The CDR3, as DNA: TGTGCCACCAGTGGTGACAGCACAGATACGCAGTATTTT. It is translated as CATSGDSTDTQYF.